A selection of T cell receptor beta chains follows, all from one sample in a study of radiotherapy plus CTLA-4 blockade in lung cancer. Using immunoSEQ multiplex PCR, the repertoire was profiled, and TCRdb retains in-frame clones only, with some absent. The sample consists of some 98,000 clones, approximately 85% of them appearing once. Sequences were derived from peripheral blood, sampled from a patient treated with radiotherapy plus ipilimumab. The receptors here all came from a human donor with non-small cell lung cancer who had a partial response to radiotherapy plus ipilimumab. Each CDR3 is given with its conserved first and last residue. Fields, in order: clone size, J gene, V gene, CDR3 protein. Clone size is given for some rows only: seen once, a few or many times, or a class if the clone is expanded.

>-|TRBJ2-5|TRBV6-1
CASGLAGRETQYF
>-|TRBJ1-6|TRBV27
CASSLRPNGNSPLHF
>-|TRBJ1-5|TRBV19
CASSSAGGSQPQHF
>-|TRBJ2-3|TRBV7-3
CASSLYKSTDTQYF
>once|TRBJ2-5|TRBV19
CASSLQRGETQYF
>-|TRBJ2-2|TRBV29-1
CSVRAANTGELFF
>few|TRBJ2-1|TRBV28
CASSSHRGDEQFF
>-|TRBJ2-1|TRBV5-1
CASSLGTSGPHNEQFF
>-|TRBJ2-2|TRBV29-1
CSVLNPSGTNTGELFF
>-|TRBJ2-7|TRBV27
CASSPSGRVLGEQYF
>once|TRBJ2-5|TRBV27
CASSLARDQQETQYF
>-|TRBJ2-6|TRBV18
CASSVTGSGSGANVLTF
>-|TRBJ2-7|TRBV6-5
CASSSSLRGSSYEQYF
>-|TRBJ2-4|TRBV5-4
CASRQQGADIQYF
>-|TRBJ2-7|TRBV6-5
CASSSGRALTYEQYF
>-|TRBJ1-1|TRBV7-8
CASSLFGQGNTEAFF
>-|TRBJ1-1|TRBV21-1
CASSKFWHLNTEAFF
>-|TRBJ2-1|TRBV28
CASRTFRVAGDNEQFF
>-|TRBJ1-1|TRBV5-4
CASSPGLLGPTEAFF
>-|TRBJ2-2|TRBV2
CASSLETGDTGELFF
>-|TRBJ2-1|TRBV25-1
CASSGRGYYNEQFF
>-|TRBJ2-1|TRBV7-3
CASSLSRDSLSEQFF
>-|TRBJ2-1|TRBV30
CAWSVGTAGGEQFF
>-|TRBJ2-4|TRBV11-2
CASSLGLASGIIAKNIQYF
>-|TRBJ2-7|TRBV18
CASSPREGTGTYEQYF
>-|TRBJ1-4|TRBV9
CASSRRSEGSEKLFF
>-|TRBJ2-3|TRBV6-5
CASSYRAGYSADTQYF
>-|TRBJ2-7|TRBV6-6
CASSYGRGSEQYF
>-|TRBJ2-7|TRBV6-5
CASSYGFTGATYEQYF
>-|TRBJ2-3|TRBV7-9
CASSFITRTSGRGTDTQYF
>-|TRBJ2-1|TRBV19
CASSAPRDTVYNEQFF
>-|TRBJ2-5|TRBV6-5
CASSLRVQYQETQYF
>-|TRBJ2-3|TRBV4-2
CASSQGLAAQVDTQYF
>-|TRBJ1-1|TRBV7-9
CASSRQPDTEAFF
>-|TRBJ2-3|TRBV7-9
CASRTPIAASTDTQYF
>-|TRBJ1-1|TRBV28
CASAPLDAEAFF
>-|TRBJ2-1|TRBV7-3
CASSLFWTSANNEQFF
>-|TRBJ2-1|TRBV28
CASSSGGRPSFSYNEQFF
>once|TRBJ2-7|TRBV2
CASRGGRLTFYEQYF
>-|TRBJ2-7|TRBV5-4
CASSLVLAGAREQYF
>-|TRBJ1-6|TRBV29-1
CSVGDRVDSPLHF
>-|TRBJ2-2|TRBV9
CASSVLPLAQNTGELFF
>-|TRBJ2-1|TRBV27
CASSRKQGDEQFF
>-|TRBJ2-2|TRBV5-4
CASSPRQENTGELFF
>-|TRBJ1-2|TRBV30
CAWDPLSGVYGYTF
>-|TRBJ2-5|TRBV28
CASSLQGTGETQYF
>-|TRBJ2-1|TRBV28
CASLSRGRDEQFF
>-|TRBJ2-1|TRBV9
CASSVPAGGNNEQFF
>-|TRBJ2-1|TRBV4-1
CASSQPGLPNEQFF
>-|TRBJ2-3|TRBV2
CASSRGAGGATDTQYF
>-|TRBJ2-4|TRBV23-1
CASSRGGWGGLSIQYF
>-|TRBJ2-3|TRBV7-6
CASSSVVGAGGTQYF
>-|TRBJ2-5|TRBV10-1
CASSELDRGSEETQYF
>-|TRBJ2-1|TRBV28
CASRGGLAGGRYNEQFF